This TCR beta chain emerged from a study of blood T cell repertoires in COVID-19 (dated by TCRdb to about 2020). A note on the overall study: The collaborator samples originated in the United States, Italy and Spain and spanned the acute and convalescent phases of COVID-19. The repertoires were released in a freely available public database meant as a resource for research on the immune response to SARS-CoV-2. The samples were drawn from the first 160 participants of the ongoing ImmuneRACE study and from 950 to 1,500 subjects provided by 6 global collaborators. Nearly every sample came with metadata listing a de-identified subject ID, COVID-19 status, age in years and sex. The dataset comprised deeply sampled blood TCRbeta repertoires from subjects exposed to, actively infected with, or recovered from COVID-19. Where HLA class I and class II types were available, the types were taken from metadata supplied by the sample provider, not from assay-based typing. The material from the prospective study consisted of cDNA or gDNA derived from T cells, B-cell-depleted T cells, or PBMCs.

On this clone: Its cognate antigen has yet to be identified. The sample holds no much larger clone one base away, and base qualities are not on file.

The immunoSEQ Assay, a bias-controlled multiplex PCR, was used to amplify TCRbeta CDR3 regions from genomic DNA. Regarding the original processing steps: The number of nucleated cells in each sample was estimated by amplification of reference gene primers within the assay. Sequence reads were collapsed and filtered to measure the absolute abundance of every unique TCRbeta CDR3 rearrangement. For each sample, productive Simpson clonality was calculated as the square root of Simpson's diversity index over productive rearrangements. TCRdb provides this immuneACCESS table in a form limited to in-frame rearrangements. Some clones are lacking; in checked studies, under half of them reflect an unresolved V gene, and why the rest are absent is not known. The V and J calls and clone size were taken over from that table, and D and trimming were inferred from the DNA. The table for this sample lists fewer than 350,000 clones; 90% of them were counted only once. The top ten clonotypes cover approximately 4% of the sample.

Taken from cysteine to phenylalanine, the CDR3 has 15 residues. Of all the DNA, just the CDR3 is kept, 45 bases in frame from base 1. Taken from the germline V gene (reference sequence), the CDR1 and CDR2 loops are MNHEY and SMNVEV. Trimming takes 2 bases off V and 6 bases off J; junction bases not matched to a gene: 10. Participants in the prospective study were enrolled through a virtual design, were aged 18 to 89 years, and lived in roughly 24 United States geographic areas. To assign participants to cohorts, the prospective study relied on clinical history that participants themselves reported in a screening survey and a study questionnaire. Mobile phlebotomists in the prospective study collected whole blood, serum and a nasopharyngeal or oropharyngeal swab from every participant. Additional blood draws and questionnaires over an approximately two-month period could optionally be provided by prospective study participants. Before DNA extraction, blood samples from the prospective study were shipped at room temperature or frozen.

What the authors observed across the whole study: The amount of clinical and demographic metadata varied by source and participant and was provided uncurated.

The receptor was isolated from a woman in her twenties or thirties with acute COVID-19. The chain joins TRBV27 to TRBJ2-7; TRBD1 fits 7 bases in the junction. Source material: PBMCs or T cells enriched from blood (not recorded which). The DNA sequence is TGTGCCAGCAGTTTACAACAGGGGTTAGCTAGCGAGCAGTACTTC. This yields the protein CASSLQQGLASEQYF.